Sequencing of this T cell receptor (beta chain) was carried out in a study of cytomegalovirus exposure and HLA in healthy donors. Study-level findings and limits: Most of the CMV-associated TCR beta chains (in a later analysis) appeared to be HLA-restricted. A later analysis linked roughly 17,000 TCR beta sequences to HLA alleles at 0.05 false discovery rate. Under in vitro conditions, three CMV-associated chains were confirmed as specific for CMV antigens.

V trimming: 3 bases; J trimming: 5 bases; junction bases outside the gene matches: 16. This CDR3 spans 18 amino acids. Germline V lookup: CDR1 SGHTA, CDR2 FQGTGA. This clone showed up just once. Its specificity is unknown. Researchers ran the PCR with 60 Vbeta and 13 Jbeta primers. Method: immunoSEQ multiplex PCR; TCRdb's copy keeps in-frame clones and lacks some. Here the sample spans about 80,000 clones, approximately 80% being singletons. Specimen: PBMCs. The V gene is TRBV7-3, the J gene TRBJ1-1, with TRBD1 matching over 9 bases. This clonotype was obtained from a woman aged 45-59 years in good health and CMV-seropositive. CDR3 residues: CASSFHLKGNRGRTEAFF. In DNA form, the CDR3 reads TGTGCCAGCAGCTTCCATCTAAAGGGGAACAGGGGGCGAACTGAAGCTTTCTTT.